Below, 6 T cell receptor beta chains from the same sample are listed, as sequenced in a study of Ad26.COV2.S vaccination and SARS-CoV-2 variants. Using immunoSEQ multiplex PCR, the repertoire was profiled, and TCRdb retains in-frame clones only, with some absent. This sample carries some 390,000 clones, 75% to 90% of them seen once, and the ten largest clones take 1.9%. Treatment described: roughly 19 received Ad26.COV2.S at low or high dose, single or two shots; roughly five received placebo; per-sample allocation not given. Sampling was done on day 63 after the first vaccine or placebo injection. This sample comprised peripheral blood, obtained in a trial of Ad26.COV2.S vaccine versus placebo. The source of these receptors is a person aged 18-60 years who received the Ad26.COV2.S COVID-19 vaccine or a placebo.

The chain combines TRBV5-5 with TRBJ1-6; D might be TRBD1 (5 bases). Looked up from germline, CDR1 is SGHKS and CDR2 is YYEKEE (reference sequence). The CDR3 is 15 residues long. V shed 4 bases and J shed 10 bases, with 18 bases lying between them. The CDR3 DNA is TGTGCCAGCAGCGCGGTTGGGGGGGAAGCGTCACCCCTCCACTTT. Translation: CASSAVGGEASPLHF.

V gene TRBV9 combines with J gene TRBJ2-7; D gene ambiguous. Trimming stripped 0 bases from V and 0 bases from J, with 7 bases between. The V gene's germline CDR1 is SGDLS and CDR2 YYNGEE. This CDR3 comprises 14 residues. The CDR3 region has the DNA TGTGCCAGCAGCGTAGCCAGCAGCTCCTACGAGCAGTACTTC. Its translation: CASSVASSSYEQYF.

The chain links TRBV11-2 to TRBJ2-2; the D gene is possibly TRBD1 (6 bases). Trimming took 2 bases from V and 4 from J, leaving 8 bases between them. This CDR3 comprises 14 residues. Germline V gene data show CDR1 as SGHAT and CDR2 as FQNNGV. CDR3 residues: CASSLSRGTGELFF. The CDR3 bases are TGTGCCAGCAGCTTATCCAGGGGCACCGGGGAGCTGTTTTTT.

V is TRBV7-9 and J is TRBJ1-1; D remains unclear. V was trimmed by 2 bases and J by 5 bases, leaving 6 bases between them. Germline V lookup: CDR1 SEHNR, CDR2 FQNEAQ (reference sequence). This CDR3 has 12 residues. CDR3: CASSLIGTEAFF. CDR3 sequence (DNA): TGTGCCAGCAGCTTAATTGGAACTGAAGCTTTCTTT.

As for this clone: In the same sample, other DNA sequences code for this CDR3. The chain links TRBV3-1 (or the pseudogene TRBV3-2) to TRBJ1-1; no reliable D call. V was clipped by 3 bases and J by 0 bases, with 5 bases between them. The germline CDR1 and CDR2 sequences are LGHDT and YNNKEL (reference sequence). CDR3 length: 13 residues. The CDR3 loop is CASSQGLNTEAFF. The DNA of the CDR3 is TGTGCCAGCAGCCAGGGCTTGAACACTGAAGCTTTCTTT.

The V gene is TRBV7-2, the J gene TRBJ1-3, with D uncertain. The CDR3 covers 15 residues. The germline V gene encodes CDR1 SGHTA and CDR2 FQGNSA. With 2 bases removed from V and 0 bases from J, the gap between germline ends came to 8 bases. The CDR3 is CASSLIVTSGNTIYF. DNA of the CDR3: TGTGCCAGCAGCTTAATCGTAACCTCTGGAAACACCATATATTTT.